This section outlines one TCR beta chain sequence together with its context. The CDR3 is 15 amino acids. Trimming took off 0 bases at V and 5 bases at J, with 10 bases between the two ends. Germline V gene data show CDR1 as LGHNA and CDR2 as YNFKEQ. Original processing methods: It was from reference gene primer amplification that nucleated cell counts were estimated. TCRdb's table, derived via immunoSEQ multiplex PCR, lists solely in-frame clones and lacks some. V, J and clone size are taken as reported in that table, and D and trimming were inferred from the DNA itself. The sample carries about 350,000 clones, roughly 86% recorded once. This specimen belongs to a study of blood T cell repertoires in COVID-19. Study-wide context: Researchers got acute and convalescent COVID-19 samples from the United States, Italy and Spain. From T cells, B-cell-depleted T cells, or PBMCs came the material, which was cDNA or gDNA.

During active infection, Seattle patients enrolled and were then monitored through disease. The sequence came from a woman in her 70s with COVID-19, enrolled during active disease. The V and J genes are TRBV4-2 and TRBJ2-2; TRBD2 might be the D (6 bases). Sequencing used peripheral blood. CDR3 DNA sequence: TGTGCCAGCAGCCAAGAGTGGGGGGTGACCGGGGAGCTGTTTTTT. It encodes CASSQEWGVTGELFF.